These 13 T cell receptor beta chains were all obtained from the same sample, sequenced in a study of memory B cells and T cells in multiple sclerosis. Separate sequencing covered autoproliferating (CFSE-dim) and non-proliferating (CFSE-high) T cells from stimulus-free culture. Over 4.5x10^7 CFSE-labeled PBMCs were cultured less than 8 days unstimulated, then replicate wells were pooled. These receptors have no known antigen. The assay was immunoSEQ multiplex PCR, and TCRdb's table has in-frame clones only and misses some. The sample lists 46,000 or so clones; approximately 80% were seen once. The sample consisted of PBMCs from blood kept in culture. The receptors were sampled from a human donor with multiple sclerosis.

V gene TRBV4-1 combines with J gene TRBJ1-5; D remains unclear. Germline CDR1 MGHRA, CDR2 YSYEKL. With 1 base removed from V and 6 bases from J, the gap between germline ends came to 13 bases. The CDR3 covers 15 residues. CDR3 sequence (DNA): TGCGCCAGCAGCCAAGGAATTGTGGGGAGTCAGCCCCAGCATTTT. Translation: CASSQGIVGSQPQHF.

V and J are TRBV5-1 and TRBJ2-2; 7 bases are a match to TRBD2. Germline-derived CDR1 and CDR2 are SGHRS and YFSETQ. J was trimmed by 3 bases and V by 0 bases; bases with no gene match: 2. The CDR3 is 15 residues long. The CDR3 region has the DNA TGCGCCAGCAGCTTGGATGGGGGGGACACCGGGGAGCTGTTTTTT. This encodes CASSLDGGDTGELFF.

The chain links TRBV6-1 to TRBJ1-2; D not certain. This CDR3 has 14 residues. Germline loops: CDR1 MNHNS, CDR2 SASEGT. The ends were cut back, 2 bases at V and 0 bases at J, with 7 bases in the middle. In DNA, the CDR3 is TGTGCCAGCAGTGAACTTGGATCTAACTATGGCTACACCTTC. Its translation is CASSELGSNYGYTF.

The J gene is TRBJ1-2, the V gene TRBV5-5; D perhaps matches TRBD1 (6 bases). Germline V gives CDR1 SGHKS, CDR2 YYEKEE (reference sequence). V was trimmed by 6 bases and J by 7 bases, leaving 22 bases between them. There are 15 residues in the CDR3. The CDR3 DNA follows: TGTGCCAGCACCATTTCACAGGGTCCGGTGGGTGGCTACACCTTC. This codes for CASTISQGPVGGYTF.

The chain joins TRBV7-8 to TRBJ1-1; 7 bases agree with TRBD1. CDR3 length: 13 residues. Germline V gives CDR1 SGHVS, CDR2 FQNEAQ. V shed 6 bases, J shed 3 bases, and the junction held 4 bases outside the gene matches. The DNA for the CDR3 is TGTGCCAGCAGTTTTCAGGGGGACACTGAAGCTTTCTTT. This gives the protein CASSFQGDTEAFF.

Written as DNA, the CDR3 is TGTGCCACCAGGGTTGGGAGCTCCTACGAGCAGTACTTC. Its translation: CATRVGSSYEQYF. V is TRBV15 and J is TRBJ2-7; D is perhaps TRBD2 (5 bases). Germline V gives CDR1 LNHNV, CDR2 YYDKDF (reference sequence). V lost 6 bases and J 0 bases, leaving 9 bases between the germline ends. CDR3 length equals 13 residues.

J is TRBJ1-2 and V is TRBV6-5, with 8 positions matching TRBD1. Germline trimming cut 2 bases from V and 4 bases from J; bases unmatched to any gene: 6. The CDR3 has 15 residues. Germline assignment: CDR1 MNHEY and CDR2 SVGAGI. This chain's CDR3 is CASSYASQGVYGYTF. The CDR3 DNA follows: TGTGCCAGCAGTTACGCTTCACAGGGGGTCTATGGCTACACCTTC.

The gene calls are TRBV6-6 and TRBJ2-3, with D tentatively TRBD1 or TRBD2 (5 bases each). This CDR3 has 15 amino acids. Germline CDR1 is MNHNY and CDR2 is SVGAGI (reference sequence). Trimming shortened V by 7 bases and J by 4 bases, and 18 bases separated the two germline ends. CDR3 residues: CASNSPGLGADTQYF. The CDR3 DNA sequence: TGTGCCAGCAACTCCCCGGGGTTAGGGGCAGATACGCAGTATTTT.

The rearrangement uses TRBV7-2 and TRBJ2-5, with TRBD1 matching over 9 bases. V shed 4 bases and J 3 bases; nucleotides not matched to a gene: 3. The CDR3 covers 14 residues. CDR1 and CDR2 from the germline V gene are SGHTA and FQGNSA. The CDR3 sequence: CASSSGTGKETQYF. The CDR3 nucleotides are TGTGCCAGCAGCTCGGGGACAGGGAAAGAGACCCAGTACTTC.

The chain joins TRBV5-1 to TRBJ1-3, with D unresolved. Germline-derived CDR1 and CDR2 are SGHRS and YFSETQ. This CDR3 is built from 15 residues. The V gene lost 0 bases and the J gene lost 4 bases, with 11 bases spanning the gap. CDR3 in DNA: TGCGCCAGCAGCTTGGACAGCGCCCGAGGAAACACCATATATTTT. Translation gives CASSLDSARGNTIYF.

This sequence joins TRBV6-5 and TRBJ2-7; D unresolved. The CDR3 runs to 12 residues. The ends were cut back, 8 bases at V and 2 bases at J, with 10 bases in the middle. Germline-derived CDR1 and CDR2 are MNHEY and SVGAGI. The CDR3 coding sequence is TGTGCCAGCGCTGAACTTCCCTACGAGCAGTACTTC. It translates to CASAELPYEQYF.

The chain combines TRBV28 with TRBJ2-7, with TRBD2 as a possible D gene (6 bases). Trimming cost V 1 base and J 13 bases, with 26 bases left between them. Germline V gene lookup returns CDR1 MDHEN and CDR2 SYDVKM. This CDR3 region has 16 residues. The CDR3 nucleotides read TGTGCCAGCAGTTTATTTTCTATGGGGACCGGGACTTTCCGTTACTTC. It specifies CASSLFSMGTGTFRYF. The complete variable domain, with remaining parts taken from reference TRBV28 and TRBJ2-7, reads DVKVTQSSRYLVKRTGEKVFLECVQDMDHENMFWYRQDPGLGLRLIYFSYDVKMKEKGDIPEGYSVSREKKERFSLILESASTNQTSMYLCASSLFSMGTGTFRYFGPGTRLTVT.

With regard to this clone: The same CDR3 also results from other DNA sequences found in this sample. This sequence joins TRBV9 and TRBJ1-1; D might be TRBD1 (6 bases). The germline V gene encodes CDR1 SGDLS and CDR2 YYNGEE. This CDR3 is built from 14 residues. Trimming left V 1 base short and J 5 bases short, with 12 bases between. CDR3 nucleotide sequence: TGTGCCAGCAGCGTATCGGGGGCGCGTACTGAAGCTTTCTTT. This translates into CASSVSGARTEAFF.